A selection of T cell receptor beta chains follows, all from one sample in a study of T cell responses to AZD1222 COVID-19 vaccine. The table came from immunoSEQ multiplex PCR; TCRdb's copy has only in-frame clones and leaves some out. The repertoire holds approximately 140,000 clones, with 94% as singletons. The sample in question was peripheral blood, obtained on day 0 of AZD1222 vaccination. All receptors come from an adult in good health. The CDR3 runs from the conserved cysteine through the conserved F or W. The D gene is left open where the match is weak. Only part of the rows carry a size: once, few, many, or a class if the clone is expanded.

TGCGCCAGCAGCTTACAGGGGCCGAGCTCCTACAATGAGCAGTTCTTC	CASSLQGPSSYNEQFF	16	TRBJ2-1	TRBD1	NA	TRBV5-1
TGTGCCAGCAGCTTAATAGGGCGCGGGAGTTTGGGGGAGACCCAGTACTTC	CASSLIGRGSLGETQYF	17	TRBJ2-5	TRBD2	NA	TRBV7-8
TGTGCCAGCAGTGACTCCGGGACAGTGAACACTGAAGCTTTCTTT	CASSDSGTVNTEAFF	15	TRBJ1-1	TRBD1	NA	TRBV6-5
TGTGCCAGCAGTTACTCGCTAGGACCAGCCTATGGCTACACCTTC	CASSYSLGPAYGYTF	15	TRBJ1-2	NA	many	TRBV6-5
TGTGCCACCAGCGGTACTAGCGGGCGGGGAGATACGCAGTATTTT	CATSGTSGRGDTQYF	15	TRBJ2-3	TRBD2	NA	TRBV15
TGTGCCAGCAGGGGGGACGGATTAGCCAAAAACATTCAGTACTTC	CASRGDGLAKNIQYF	15	TRBJ2-4	NA	NA	TRBV7-9
TGTGCCAGCAGCAAGAATCGGGCCAACGTCCTGACTTTC	CASSKNRANVLTF	13	TRBJ2-6	NA	NA	TRBV7-2
TGTGCCAGCAGTGACCTGTCGACTTTGAACACTGAAGCTTTCTTT	CASSDLSTLNTEAFF	15	TRBJ1-1	NA	NA	TRBV25-1
TGCAGCGTTGAAGAACAGGGGCGTTTCGATGAGCAGTTCTTC	CSVEEQGRFDEQFF	14	TRBJ2-1	TRBD1	few	TRBV29-1
TGCGCCAGCAGCCAGGGGGACAGGGATTATTCACCCCTCCACTTT	CASSQGDRDYSPLHF	15	TRBJ1-6	TRBD1	once	TRBV4-1
TGTGCCAGCAGTGAACTGGCAGGCAGACAGCCCCAGCATTTT	CASSELAGRQPQHF	14	TRBJ1-5	NA	NA	TRBV2
TGCGCCAGCAGCTTGGGGGAGGGGGAGCAGTTCTTC	CASSLGEGEQFF	12	TRBJ2-1	TRBD2	NA	TRBV5-1
TGTGCCAGCAGCGAACCCCGGACAGGGCTTGGAACAGATACGCAGTATTTT	CASSEPRTGLGTDTQYF	17	TRBJ2-3	TRBD1	NA	TRBV5-4
TGTGCCAGCAGGGTCTCTGGAAACACCATATATTTT	CASRVSGNTIYF	12	TRBJ1-3	NA	NA	TRBV6-5
TGTGCCAGCAGCTTGATGGCAGGGCTGAACACTGAAGCTTTCTTT	CASSLMAGLNTEAFF	15	TRBJ1-1	NA	NA	TRBV7-3
TGTGCCAGCAGGACCGGATCCTCCGGCTACACCTTC	CASRTGSSGYTF	12	TRBJ1-2	NA	NA	TRBV6-6
TGTGCCAGTACCATTACCGGGGGAACATCAGCTAACTATGGCTACACCTTC	CASTITGGTSANYGYTF	17	TRBJ1-2	NA	once	TRBV19
TGTGCCAGCAGCCTCCGGACAGGGAGGGGCACTGAAGCTTTCTTT	CASSLRTGRGTEAFF	15	TRBJ1-1	TRBD1	NA	TRBV3-1/TRBV3-2
TGTGCCAGCAGTTCACTAGCGGGAGGGCCGAGCACAGATACGCAGTATTTT	CASSSLAGGPSTDTQYF	17	TRBJ2-3	TRBD2	NA	TRBV6-2/TRBV6-3
TGTGCCAGCAGCCCACCCCGGACGACTAGCGGGGTTACAAAGACCCAGTACTTC	CASSPPRTTSGVTKTQYF	18	TRBJ2-5	TRBD2	NA	TRBV7-6
TGTGCCAGCAGTGAGCGGGCAGGGAATAAGGGGTATGGCTACACCTTC	CASSERAGNKGYGYTF	16	TRBJ1-2	NA	NA	TRBV6-1
TGTGCCAGCAGCTTTGCGGGAGGGTACAATGAGCAGTTCTTC	CASSFAGGYNEQFF	14	TRBJ2-1	TRBD2	once	TRBV7-3
TGTGCCAGCAGCCACAATGAAAAACTGTTTTTT	CASSHNEKLFF	11	TRBJ1-4	NA	few	TRBV5-5
TGTGCCAGCAGCTCGGGGTTAGGCGCCGGGGAGCTGTTTTTT	CASSSGLGAGELFF	14	TRBJ2-2	NA	NA	TRBV11-2
TGTGCCACCAGTGAGGCCAGGGGGTTTGGCAATCAGCCCCAGCATTTT	CATSEARGFGNQPQHF	16	TRBJ1-5	TRBD1	NA	TRBV24-1
TGTGCCAGCAGCACCCGGGACAGGGGGAGGGTGGGCACTGAAGCTTTCTTT	CASSTRDRGRVGTEAFF	17	TRBJ1-1	TRBD1	NA	TRBV5-4
TGTGCCAGTAGTCTTCAGGGCAGTCGAGGAAACTATGGCTACACCTTC	CASSLQGSRGNYGYTF	16	TRBJ1-2	NA	NA	TRBV19
TGTGCCAGCACCCTTAGCGGGGGCGACAATGAGCAGTTCTTC	CASTLSGGDNEQFF	14	TRBJ2-1	TRBD2	NA	TRBV11-2
TGCAGTGCTAGAGCCGTCACTGAAGCTTTCTTT	CSARAVTEAFF	11	TRBJ1-1	NA	NA	TRBV20-1
TGTGCCAGCAGTTACTCAGGGGCTTATGGCTACACCTTC	CASSYSGAYGYTF	13	TRBJ1-2	NA	NA	TRBV6-5
TGTGCCAGCAGTTCCGGGCCCCTCGCGGAGACCCAGTACTTC	CASSSGPLAETQYF	14	TRBJ2-5	NA	NA	TRBV28
TGTGCCAGCAGTTTAGACGGACTACAGCCCCAGCATTTT	CASSLDGLQPQHF	13	TRBJ1-5	NA	NA	TRBV12-3/TRBV12-4
TGTGCCAGCAGCTTACCCCAGGGACTAGCGGGGGGCCCCCGCACAGATACGCAGTATTTT	CASSLPQGLAGGPRTDTQYF	20	TRBJ2-3	TRBD2	NA	TRBV13
TGTGCCAGCTCACCACGGTCGCCAGGGGTTGAGAGCAATGAGCAGTTCTTC	CASSPRSPGVESNEQFF	17	TRBJ2-1	NA	NA	TRBV18
TGTGCCAGCGCTGGGACGACGGATACGCAGTATTTT	CASAGTTDTQYF	12	TRBJ2-3	NA	NA	TRBV18
TGTGCCAGCAGCCAAGGCCAGGGGAATGGCTACACCTTC	CASSQGQGNGYTF	13	TRBJ1-2	NA	NA	TRBV3-1/TRBV3-2
TGTGCCAGCAGTTTCCCCCCCGGCGCCAGCAACAATGAGCAGTTCTTC	CASSFPPGASNNEQFF	16	TRBJ2-1	NA	NA	TRBV27
TGTGCCAGCAGCCCGGACAGGAATCAGCCCCAGCATTTT	CASSPDRNQPQHF	13	TRBJ1-5	TRBD1	NA	TRBV7-6
TGTGCCAGCAGCCAAGATGCGGGGCCTAATGAAAAACTGTTTTTT	CASSQDAGPNEKLFF	15	TRBJ1-4	NA	NA	TRBV14
TGTGCCAGCAGTGAAGAGGGGACAGGGGGTAACTATGGCTACACCTTC	CASSEEGTGGNYGYTF	16	TRBJ1-2	TRBD1	NA	TRBV2
TGTGCCAGCAGCTTAGCCCTAGCGGGAGGCGCAGATACGCAGTATTTT	CASSLALAGGADTQYF	16	TRBJ2-3	TRBD2	NA	TRBV7-2
TGTGCCAGCAGCGGCAACTACAATGAGCAGTTCTTC	CASSGNYNEQFF	12	TRBJ2-1	NA	NA	TRBV6-2/TRBV6-3
TGTGCCAGCAGCTTAGCGGGACACTATAGCAATCAGCCCCAGCATTTT	CASSLAGHYSNQPQHF	16	TRBJ1-5	NA	NA	TRBV7-2
TGTGCCAGCAGCTTTACCGGGACTATCTACAATGAGCAGTTCTTC	CASSFTGTIYNEQFF	15	TRBJ2-1	TRBD2	NA	TRBV7-2
TGTGCCAGCAGCGGGGTCGGAGGGACATCCCTTTACAATGAGCAGTTCTTC	CASSGVGGTSLYNEQFF	17	TRBJ2-1	NA	once	TRBV7-9
TGTGCCAGCAGGGGGAGGACTGCAAGCGGGGTGAACTATGGCTACACCTTC	CASRGRTASGVNYGYTF	17	TRBJ1-2	NA	NA	TRBV28
TGTGCCAGCAGCTTAGGCCCGGGACTAGTGGTAGATGAGCAGTTCTTC	CASSLGPGLVVDEQFF	16	TRBJ2-1	TRBD2	NA	TRBV11-2
TGTGCCAGCACTGGGACAGGGGGGAATCAGCCCCAGCATTTT	CASTGTGGNQPQHF	14	TRBJ1-5	TRBD1	NA	TRBV2
TGCAGCCCGGGGCGACAGGAGGGCTACACCTTC	CSPGRQEGYTF	11	TRBJ1-2	NA	NA	TRBV20-1
TGTGCCATCGACACAGGGGGCTCCTATGGCTACACCTTC	CAIDTGGSYGYTF	13	TRBJ1-2	TRBD1	NA	TRBV10-3
TGTGCCACCAGCAGATTCCAGGGTTACACTGAAGCTTTCTTT	CATSRFQGYTEAFF	14	TRBJ1-1	NA	NA	TRBV15
TGTGCCAGCAGCCTGGGTCCGAGCACTGAAGCTTTCTTT	CASSLGPSTEAFF	13	TRBJ1-1	NA	few	TRBV12-3/TRBV12-4
TGTGCCAGCAGTGACGACCGACAGGGGGGGAAGACCCAGTACTTC	CASSDDRQGGKTQYF	15	TRBJ2-5	TRBD1	NA	TRBV6-1
TGTGCCAGCAGTCCCCCGGGACTAGGGGGGCCCTATACGCAGTATTTT	CASSPPGLGGPYTQYF	16	TRBJ2-3	TRBD2	NA	TRBV28
TGTGCCAGGGACTCCGGGACAGGGGAAGCTTTCTTT	CARDSGTGEAFF	12	TRBJ1-1	TRBD1	NA	TRBV7-7
TGTGCCAGCCATGCACAGGAGAACACTGAAGCTTTCTTT	CASHAQENTEAFF	13	TRBJ1-1	NA	NA	TRBV28